This T cell receptor beta chain was observed in a study of T cells of healthy individuals. TCRdb independently ran MiXCR on the 5' RACE reads; one entry per CDR3 protein. The sample includes tens of thousands of distinct CDR3 sequences, around 16% of them seen just once. This clonotype has ten or more counts. Trimming left V 1 base short and J 3 bases short, with 13 bases between. CDR1 and CDR2 (germline): DFQATT, SNEGSKA (reference sequence). CDR3 length: 15 amino acids. This TCR was sampled from a human donor in good health. This chain joins TRBV20-1 and TRBJ1-3; D gene ambiguous. CDR3 bases: TGCAGTGCTAGAGTCGGGCCAAGAAGTGGAAACACCATATATTTT. This gives the protein CSARVGPRSGNTIYF.